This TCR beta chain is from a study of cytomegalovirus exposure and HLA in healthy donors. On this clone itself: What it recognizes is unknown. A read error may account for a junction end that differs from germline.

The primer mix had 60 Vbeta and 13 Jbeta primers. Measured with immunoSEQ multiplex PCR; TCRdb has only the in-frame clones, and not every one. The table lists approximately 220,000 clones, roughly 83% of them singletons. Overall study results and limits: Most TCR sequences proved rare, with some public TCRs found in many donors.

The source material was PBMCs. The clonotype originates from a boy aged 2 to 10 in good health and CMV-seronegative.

The CDR3 loop reads CASSPPGGKDYGYPF. In nucleotides, the CDR3 is TGCGCCAGCAGCCCACCTGGAGGCAAAGACTATGGCTACCCCTTC. The chain joins TRBV4-1 to TRBJ1-2; D not certain. The germline CDR1 and CDR2 sequences are MGHRA and YSYEKL. There are 15 residues in the CDR3.